A selection of T cell receptor beta chains follows, all from one sample in a study of CD8 T cells in ankylosing spondylitis. TCRdb independently ran MiXCR on the 5' RACE reads; one entry per CDR3 protein. The sample records 670,000 or so distinct CDR3 sequences, under 20% being singletons. What was sequenced was blood, either unsorted or a sorted T cell fraction (not recorded which). Every receptor here comes from a male donor with ankylosing spondylitis. CDR3s include the opening cysteine and the closing phenylalanine or tryptophan. Fields, in order: J gene, D gene, clone size, V gene, CDR3 DNA, CDR3 protein. D genes are given only for firm matches. Expanded clones get a size class; other rows say once, few or many, or leave the size out.

TRBJ1-1 | - | many | TRBV5-8 | TGTGCCAGCAGCTCCTGGGTGCGGGGTTGGAACACTGAAGCTTTCTTT | CASSSWVRGWNTEAFF
TRBJ1-3 | TRBD1 | once | TRBV6-1 | TGTGCCAGCAGCAATACAGGGGATACTGGAAACACCATATATTTT | CASSNTGDTGNTIYF
TRBJ2-1 | TRBD1 | - | TRBV29-1 | TGCAGCGGTGGGGACAGGGGATTCAATGAGCAGTTCTTC | CSGGDRGFNEQFF
TRBJ2-2 | - | few | TRBV5-1 | TGCGCCAGCAGCCTCGGGACTTACGACACCGGGGAGCTGTTTTTT | CASSLGTYDTGELFF
TRBJ1-1 | - | - | TRBV12-3/TRBV12-4 | TGTGCCAGCAACATTCACGAGTGGGACACTGAAGCTTTCTTT | CASNIHEWDTEAFF
TRBJ2-7 | - | many | TRBV24-1 | TGTGCCACCAGTGATCCGACAGGACTTACCTACGAGCAGTACTTC | CATSDPTGLTYEQYF
TRBJ2-2 | - | - | TRBV29-1 | TGCAGCGCCCGGGGGAGAGACCACCACACCGGGGAGCTGTTTTTT | CSARGRDHHTGELFF
TRBJ2-5 | TRBD2 | many | TRBV30 | TGTGCCCGGGGGGGCCAGGGCAGAGAGACCCAGTACTTC | CARGGQGRETQYF
TRBJ1-2 | - | - | TRBV5-1 | TGCGCCAGCAGCATCGACCAGAACTATGGCTACACCTTC | CASSIDQNYGYTF
TRBJ2-1 | TRBD1 | few | TRBV29-1 | TGCAGCGTCGGGGTAGATAGGGGGCTCTCCTACAATGAGCAGTTCTTC | CSVGVDRGLSYNEQFF
TRBJ1-1 | - | few | TRBV5-1 | TGCGCCAGCAGCTTGGAGGCAGCAGGGGTAGGCACTGAAGCTTTCTTT | CASSLEAAGVGTEAFF
TRBJ2-6 | - | many | TRBV7-2 | TGTGCCAGCAGCTTAGTCGGCGGTAGCTCTGGGGCCAACGTCCTGACTTTC | CASSLVGGSSGANVLTF
TRBJ2-2 | - | - | TRBV4-2 | TGTGCCAGCAGCCGTCCCGTTAACACCGGGGAGCTGTTTTTT | CASSRPVNTGELFF
TRBJ2-7 | TRBD2 | many | TRBV28 | TGTGCCAGCAGTTTACTGGGACTAGGTTCCTACGAGCAGTACTTC | CASSLLGLGSYEQYF
TRBJ2-7 | TRBD2 | - | TRBV27 | TGTGCCAGCAGTGGGACTAGCAAAAGCTCCTACGAGCAGTACTTC | CASSGTSKSSYEQYF
TRBJ1-3 | - | - | TRBV7-2 | TGTGCCAGCAGCGGGCGAACAGGCATAGGAAACACCATATATTTT | CASSGRTGIGNTIYF
TRBJ1-6 | - | - | TRBV12-3/TRBV12-4 | TGTGCCAGCTCCTTAGGGGATGCGGGGTCACCCCTCCACTTT | CASSLGDAGSPLHF
TRBJ2-7 | - | - | TRBV7-8 | TGTGCCAGCTCAATCCCCACTGGGGTGAGCTACGAGCAGTACTTC | CASSIPTGVSYEQYF
TRBJ2-7 | TRBD1 | few | TRBV20-1 | TGCAGTGCCAGGGGGACAGGGGGCTCCCTCGAGCAGTACTTC | CSARGTGGSLEQYF
TRBJ2-1 | TRBD2 | - | TRBV12-3/TRBV12-4 | TGTGCCAGCAGTTTAGCGGGGATGCGGGGGGGCTACAATGAGCAGTTCTTC | CASSLAGMRGGYNEQFF
TRBJ1-1 | - | - | TRBV6-1 | TGTGTCTCCAGGGAGGGCAGGAGCACTGAAGCTTTCTTT | CVSREGRSTEAFF
TRBJ1-3 | - | few | TRBV6-5 | TGTGCCAGCAGTTACTCCGGCGGGGGGACTGGAAACACCATATATTTT | CASSYSGGGTGNTIYF
TRBJ2-7 | - | - | TRBV28 | TGTGCCAGCAGCAACCTGGGGGCGTCAAGCTCCTACGAGCAGTACTTC | CASSNLGASSSYEQYF
TRBJ2-5 | TRBD1 | - | TRBV6-2/TRBV6-3 | TGTGCCAGCAGGGTCCGGGACAGGCATCAAGAGACCCAGTACTTC | CASRVRDRHQETQYF
TRBJ1-1 | - | many | TRBV5-1 | TGCGCCAGCAGCTTGGCGGGGGGCGGTGTCCCGAACACTGAAGCTTTCTTT | CASSLAGGGVPNTEAFF
TRBJ2-5 | TRBD2 | - | TRBV5-1 | TGCGCCAGTACAGTGGCTAGCGGGAGGGAGACCCAGTACTTC | CASTVASGRETQYF
TRBJ1-5 | - | few | TRBV21-1 | TGTGCCAGCAGGCCTACGCGGGGGGGGAATCAGCCCCAGCATTTT | CASRPTRGGNQPQHF
TRBJ1-5 | - | few | TRBV12-3/TRBV12-4 | TGTGCCAGCAGTTGGGGACGCGATTTCAATCAGCCCCAGCATTTT | CASSWGRDFNQPQHF
TRBJ1-1 | TRBD1 | few | TRBV20-1 | TGCAGTGCAAAGACAGGGGTGACTGAAGCTTTCTTT | CSAKTGVTEAFF
TRBJ2-2 | TRBD1 | - | TRBV7-9 | TGTGCCGGTGACAGGGCATGGCACACCGGGGAGCTGTTTTTT | CAGDRAWHTGELFF
TRBJ1-2 | - | - | TRBV6-1 | TGTGCCAGCAGCCTCGGGGGAGGTTTCTATGGCTACACCTTC | CASSLGGGFYGYTF
TRBJ2-1 | TRBD2 | - | TRBV12-3/TRBV12-4 | TGTGCCAGCAGTTTAGCCCCCTATCCTAGCGGGAGTGAAGATGAGCAGTTCTTC | CASSLAPYPSGSEDEQFF
TRBJ1-1 | - | - | TRBV6-5 | TGTGCCAGCAGTTCCGGACAGCCCACCCGTGAAGCTTTCTTT | CASSSGQPTREAFF
TRBJ2-3 | TRBD2 | - | TRBV12-3/TRBV12-4 | TGTGCCAGCAGTTTAGTTGATATAGCGGGGGGCACGGATACGCAGTATTTT | CASSLVDIAGGTDTQYF
TRBJ2-3 | TRBD2 | - | TRBV24-1 | TGTGCCACCGCCGGGACTAGCGGGAGCGGGACAGATACGCAGTATTTT | CATAGTSGSGTDTQYF
TRBJ2-3 | - | few | TRBV30 | TGTGCCTGGAGTCTAAATCTTGGCTTCACAGATACGCAGTATTTT | CAWSLNLGFTDTQYF
TRBJ1-1 | TRBD1 | - | TRBV7-9 | TGTGCCAGCAGCTTCACAGGGGGCCTTGGTGAAGCTTTCTTT | CASSFTGGLGEAFF
TRBJ2-2 | - | few | TRBV9 | TGTGCCAGCAGCGTCAGCGTGACGGCCGGGGAGCTGTTTTTT | CASSVSVTAGELFF
TRBJ1-1 | - | - | TRBV29-1 | TGCAGCGTTGAGGTTGCGGGGGCTTACACTGAAGCTTTCTTT | CSVEVAGAYTEAFF
TRBJ1-1 | - | few | TRBV29-1 | TGCAGCGTTGAAGAGCCCGCTCCAGGGGAATCAGAGGCTTTCTTT | CSVEEPAPGESEAFF
TRBJ1-4 | - | few | TRBV11-2 | TGTGCCAGCAGCTTAGGGGTCGTGGCTAATGAAAAACTGTTTTTT | CASSLGVVANEKLFF
TRBJ2-7 | - | - | TRBV19 | TGTGCCAGTAGTATTACACTAGCCTACGAGCAGTACTTC | CASSITLAYEQYF
TRBJ2-2 | - | few | TRBV6-4 | TGTGCCAGCAGTGACAGGTCCGCCGGGGAGCTGTTTTTT | CASSDRSAGELFF
TRBJ1-1 | - | - | TRBV29-1 | TGCAGCGTTGAATGGGCAACTAACACTGAAGCTTTCTTT | CSVEWATNTEAFF
TRBJ1-3 | TRBD1 | few | TRBV12-3/TRBV12-4 | TGTGCCAGCAGTCCCCTGGAGGGGGCCACCTGGGGCACCATATATTTT | CASSPLEGATWGTIYF
TRBJ2-3 | TRBD2 | - | TRBV12-3/TRBV12-4 | TGTGCCAGCACCAAAGAGGGACTACGCACAGATACGCAGTATTTT | CASTKEGLRTDTQYF
TRBJ1-1 | TRBD1 | - | TRBV30 | TGTGCCTGGAGCCCCGGGACAGGGGGAATAGCTGAAGCTTTCTTT | CAWSPGTGGIAEAFF
TRBJ1-1 | - | - | TRBV6-1 | TGTGCCAGCAGTGAATCAGGGGTTATTACTGAAGCTTTCTTT | CASSESGVITEAFF
TRBJ2-4 | TRBD1 | - | TRBV2 | TGTGCCAGCAGTGTCGACAGGGCGGCCAAAAACATTCAGTACTTC | CASSVDRAAKNIQYF
TRBJ2-5 | - | - | TRBV9 | TGTGCCAGCAGCGAGGGGACTCGGGGTGCGGAGACCCAGTACTTC | CASSEGTRGAETQYF
TRBJ2-2 | - | once | TRBV2 | TGTGCCAGCGGACGGGGGTGGCCCGGGGAGCTGTTTTTT | CASGRGWPGELFF
TRBJ2-2 | - | - | TRBV20-1 | TGCAGTGCTAGTTCTTGGACAGAGAGCACCGGGGAGCTGTTTTTT | CSASSWTESTGELFF
TRBJ2-7 | - | - | TRBV3-1 | TGTGCCAGCAGCCAAGATGGTGGGCGTGGCGGGGAGCAGTACTTC | CASSQDGGRGGEQYF
TRBJ2-1 | TRBD1 | few | TRBV9 | TGTGCCAGCAGCGTAGGGGGGACAGGGGATTACAATGAGCAGTTCTTC | CASSVGGTGDYNEQFF
TRBJ2-2 | - | few | TRBV3-1 | TGTGCCAGCAGCCCCCAACCCAGCGGGTCGGGCACCGGGGAGCTGTTTTTT | CASSPQPSGSGTGELFF
TRBJ2-5 | - | - | TRBV5-6 | TGTGCCAGCAGCTTGGTGGGTAGCCTACCCCAAGAGACCCAGTACTTC | CASSLVGSLPQETQYF
TRBJ1-5 | TRBD1 | - | TRBV2 | TGTGCCAGCAGTGTGGGACAGGGAAAAGGAGCAAATAGCAATCAGCCCCAGCATTTT | CASSVGQGKGANSNQPQHF
TRBJ2-5 | - | - | TRBV7-2 | TGTGCCAGCAGCTTAGCTGGAAGGAGGCAAGAGACCCAGTACTTC | CASSLAGRRQETQYF
TRBJ2-3 | - | few | TRBV12-3/TRBV12-4 | TGTGCCAGCAGTTGGGCGGCAGATACGCAGTATTTT | CASSWAADTQYF
TRBJ2-1 | - | few | TRBV9 | TGTGCCAGCAGCGTAGGAAAGAGGGAGGTGTGGGATGAGCAGTTCTTC | CASSVGKREVWDEQFF